This section outlines one T cell receptor (beta chain) sequence together with its context. Its matching antigen is unknown. Germline V lookup: CDR1 MRHNA, CDR2 SNTAGT. V lost 0 bases to trimming and J lost 4 bases; unmatched junction nucleotides: 4. This CDR3 comprises 16 residues. The sample originates from a study of cytomegalovirus exposure and HLA in healthy donors. PCR employed 60 Vbeta and 13 Jbeta primers. Per the original methods: In a later analysis, of 80 million or so unique beta chains, some 10 million appeared in at least two donors. Sequencing used immunoSEQ multiplex PCR; TCRdb keeps in-frame clones, though not all of them. D and trimming come from the DNA, and the V and J calls and clone size come from that table. This sample has more than 85,000 clones, with 78% found just once. Study-wide points: The authors listed some 150 TCR beta chains as cytomegalovirus-associated. Other equally common chains were less clonally expanded than HLA-associated TCR beta chains, a later analysis showed.

Sequencing input: PBMCs. The receptor was isolated from a male donor in good health and CMV-seronegative. The rearrangement links TRBV6-4 to TRBJ2-1, with 9 bases lining up with TRBD2. As DNA, the CDR3 is TGTGCCAGCAGTGACTCTTTACTAGCGGGTTACAATGAGCAGTTCTTC. Its translation: CASSDSLLAGYNEQFF.